Below are 28 T cell receptor beta chains sequenced from a single sample in a study of Ad26.COV2.S vaccination and SARS-CoV-2 variants. Treatment indicated: roughly 20 received Ad26.COV2.S at low or high dose, single or two shots; 5 received placebo; per-sample allocation not given. Day 63 following the first vaccine or placebo injection was when the samples were taken. Generated by immunoSEQ multiplex PCR, the TCRdb table keeps only in-frame clones and is missing some. The sample lists some 450,000 clones, roughly 88% occurring once. The starting material was peripheral blood, obtained in a trial of Ad26.COV2.S vaccine versus placebo. Receptors originate from a person aged 18-65 years who received the Ad26.COV2.S COVID-19 vaccine or a placebo.

The chain couples TRBV4-3 to TRBJ1-3; TRBD1 matches 9 bases. The CDR3 is 17 residues long. J lost 4 bases, V lost 1 base, and 8 bases had no gene match. The V gene's germline CDR1 is LGHNA and CDR2 YSLEER. The CDR3 region has the DNA TGCGCCAGCAGCCAAGGCCCCCCCGGACAGGGGGGAAACACCATATATTTT. It encodes CASSQGPPGQGGNTIYF.

V is TRBV11-2 and J is TRBJ2-1, with 11 bases matching TRBD2. Unmatched junction bases numbered 14, after V lost 5 bases and J lost 5 bases. The CDR3 is made up of 18 amino acids. Per the germline V gene, CDR1 is SGHAT and CDR2 is FQNNGV. The CDR3 region is CASSPQGLAARVHNEQFF. CDR3 sequence (DNA): TGTGCCAGCAGCCCACAGGGACTAGCGGCCAGGGTACACAATGAGCAGTTCTTC.

This clone was seen a single time. The chain links TRBV2 to TRBJ2-4, with 11 bases aligning to TRBD2. Trimming removed 3 bases from V and 3 bases from J; junction bases left unmatched: 4. The CDR3 consists of 16 residues. In germline, CDR1 is SNHLY, CDR2 FYNNEI. Here the CDR3 reads CASSDGLAGVKNIQYF. The DNA for the CDR3 is TGTGCCAGCAGTGACGGACTAGCGGGTGTCAAAAACATTCAGTACTTC.

The rearrangement joins TRBV7-3 to TRBJ2-1; D is uncertain. Trimming shortened V by 5 bases and J by 7 bases, and 12 bases separated the two germline ends. The CDR3 length is 13 residues. Per germline, CDR1 SGHTA and CDR2 FQGTGA. The CDR3 loop reads CASSPDLGNEQFF. The CDR3 bases are TGTGCCAGCAGCCCTGACCTGGGGAATGAGCAGTTCTTC.

The chain couples TRBV27 to TRBJ2-2; D is undetermined. CDR3 length: 14 amino acids. V gave up 0 bases and J gave up 5 bases, with 7 bases separating them. The V gene's germline CDR1 is MNHEY and CDR2 SMNVEV (reference sequence). CDR3 nucleotide sequence: TGTGCCAGCAGTTTATCTTGGGAAACCGGGGAGCTGTTTTTT. It specifies CASSLSWETGELFF.

The genes are TRBV7-2 and TRBJ1-4; 8 positions match TRBD1. CDR1 and CDR2 from the germline V gene are SGHTA and FQGNSA. The CDR3 runs 15 residues. V gave up 5 bases and J gave up 0 bases; unmatched junction bases: 2. The CDR3 sequence is CASSTGGATNEKLFF. The DNA for the CDR3 is TGTGCCAGCAGCACAGGGGGTGCAACTAATGAAAAACTGTTTTTT.

This sequence joins TRBV28 and TRBJ2-7, with 7 bases aligning to TRBD1. With V trimmed by 6 bases and J by 6 bases, 5 bases remained unmatched. The germline gives CDR1 MDHEN, CDR2 SYDVKM. The CDR3 runs 12 residues. DNA of the CDR3: TGTGCCAGCAGACCCCGACAGGGCGAGCAGTACTTC. Translated: CASRPRQGEQYF.

The chain uses TRBV7-6 and TRBJ2-1; 7 positions match TRBD2. This CDR3 is 15 amino acids long. Germline V lookup: CDR1 SGHVS, CDR2 FNYEAQ. V dropped 2 bases and J dropped 2; count of bases not matched to a gene: 3. CDR3 in DNA: TGTGCCAGCAGCTTATCTAGCGGACCCTACAATGAGCAGTTCTTC. As protein: CASSLSSGPYNEQFF.

The CDR3 spells CASSFTLAGQETQYF. The DNA of the CDR3 is TGTGCCAGCAGCTTCACGCTAGCGGGTCAAGAGACCCAGTACTTC. The chain employs TRBV5-8 and TRBJ2-5; 8 nucleotides align to TRBD2. The germline V gene encodes CDR1 SGHTS and CDR2 YDEGEE. Trimming cost V 2 bases and J 2 bases; bases outside gene matches: 5. CDR3 length equals 15 residues. Looking up the rest from reference TRBV5-8 and TRBJ2-5 gives the full variable domain: EAGVTQSPTHLIKTRGQQATLRCSPISGHTSVYWYQQALGLGLQFLLWYDEGEERNRGNFPPRFSGRQFPNYSSELNVNALELEDSALYLCASSFTLAGQETQYFGPGTRLLVL.

The chain recombines TRBV9 with TRBJ2-3; 13 bases map to TRBD2. In germline, CDR1 is SGDLS, CDR2 YYNGEE. V shed 3 bases, J shed 0 bases, and the junction held 4 bases outside the gene matches. This CDR3 has 17 residues. CDR3 protein: CASSAGLAGTSTDTQYF. In nucleotides, the CDR3 is TGTGCCAGCAGCGCGGGACTAGCGGGGACTAGCACAGATACGCAGTATTTT.

This chain uses TRBV11-3 with TRBJ2-2; the D gene is possibly TRBD2 (6 bases). Germline values: CDR1 SGHNT, CDR2 YENEEA. Trimming took off 5 bases at V and 2 bases at J, with 15 bases between the two ends. The CDR3 is 16 amino acids. The CDR3 protein is CASSHRSSGNTGELFF. The CDR3 DNA follows: TGTGCCAGCAGCCATCGGAGTAGCGGCAACACCGGGGAGCTGTTTTTT.

V is TRBV9 and J is TRBJ2-1, with no clear D. Between the trimmed V and J ends, which lost 5 bases and 6 bases, there was a span of 9 bases. CDR1 and CDR2 (germline): SGDLS, YYNGEE. The CDR3 totals 12 residues. This CDR3 is CASRGLGNEQFF. The CDR3 DNA is TGTGCCAGCAGGGGCCTCGGCAATGAGCAGTTCTTC.

This clone showed up just once. The CDR3 region is CASSKGLGAPYGYTF. CDR3 in DNA: TGTGCCAGCAGCAAAGGACTTGGGGCTCCCTATGGCTACACCTTC. The chain couples TRBV21-1 to TRBJ1-2; no DNA check was done on the table's D call, TRBD1. TRBV21-1 is recorded as a pseudogene. CDR3 length equals 15 residues.

The genes are TRBV11-2 and TRBJ1-4, with unresolved D. The CDR3 spans 12 residues. Germline values: CDR1 SGHAT, CDR2 FQNNGV. Trimming removed 4 bases at V and 4 bases at J, with 4 bases between. CDR3 protein: CASSSFNEKLFF. CDR3 DNA sequence: TGTGCCAGCAGCTCCTTTAATGAAAAACTGTTTTTT. The full variable domain, with the rest looked up from reference TRBV11-2 and TRBJ1-4, is EAGVAQSPRYKIIEKRQSVAFWCNPISGHATLYWYQQILGQGPKLLIQFQNNGVVDDSQLPKDRFSAERLKGVDSTLKIQPAKLEDSAVYLCASSSFNEKLFFGSGTQLSVL.

The rearrangement uses TRBV19 and TRBJ2-7, with 9 bases matching TRBD2. The CDR3 covers 15 residues. Germline V gene sequence: CDR1 LNHDA, CDR2 SQIVND (reference sequence). The V and J ends lost 8 bases and 0 bases, in that order; junction bases with no gene match: 8. This CDR3 is CASSRAGGISYEQYF. The DNA of the CDR3 is TGTGCCAGTTCCCGAGCGGGAGGTATCTCCTACGAGCAGTACTTC.

A single count supports this clone. The chain is built from TRBV5-1 and TRBJ2-1; D is possibly TRBD1 (6 bases). The V end lost 4 bases, the J end lost 9 bases, and 17 bases lay between the germline ends. CDR1 and CDR2 (germline): SGHRS, YFSETQ. The CDR3 is 14 amino acids. Here the CDR3 reads CASSPGTPFGEQFF. In DNA, the CDR3 is TGCGCCAGCAGCCCAGGGACACCCTTCGGTGAGCAGTTCTTC.

This rearrangement joins TRBV29-1 to TRBJ2-3, with D maybe TRBD1 (5 bases). Deletions cut 7 bases from V and 3 bases from J, with 14 bases between. Germline CDR1 reads SQVTM; CDR2 reads ANQGSEA. This CDR3 has 13 amino acids. CDR3 coding DNA: TGCAGCGCTCCAGGGCGCAGAACAGATACGCAGTATTTT. This encodes CSAPGRRTDTQYF.

This clone has a handful of counts. The V call is TRBV6-1, the J call TRBJ2-7; TRBD1 aligns across 10 bases. Germline V gene data show CDR1 as MNHNS and CDR2 as SASEGT. The CDR3 contains 17 residues. J was trimmed by 3 bases and V by 4 bases; bases with no gene match: 12. CDR3 bases: TGTGCCAGCAGTGTCGACAGGGGGCGCCTTGGGCGCTACGAGCAGTACTTC. As protein: CASSVDRGRLGRYEQYF.

The gene calls are TRBV3-1 (or the pseudogene TRBV3-2) and TRBJ2-1; D possibly corresponds to TRBD2 (5 bases). The V gene's germline CDR1 is LGHDT and CDR2 YNNKEL (reference sequence). Deletions cut 1 base from V and 4 bases from J, with 5 bases between. The CDR3 is made up of 13 amino acids. The CDR3 reads CASSQVAYNEQFF. CDR3 DNA sequence: TGTGCCAGCAGCCAAGTAGCGTACAATGAGCAGTTCTTC.

This sequence joins TRBV6-2 or TRBV6-3 and TRBJ2-5; D unresolved. V lost 6 bases and J lost 1, with 9 bases in between. The CDR3 contains 13 residues. Germline V CDR1 and CDR2: MNHEY, SVGEGT. In DNA, the CDR3 is TGTGCCAGCAGCCCGGATTCCCAAGAGACCCAGTACTTC. This gives the protein CASSPDSQETQYF.

The chain recombines TRBV28 with TRBJ1-5; D is unresolved. V lost 3 bases and J 4 bases, leaving 4 bases between the germline ends. The CDR3 runs to 12 residues. The germline V gene encodes CDR1 MDHEN and CDR2 SYDVKM. In DNA form, the CDR3 reads TGTGCCAGCAGTTTTCGGAATCAGCCCCAGCATTTT. Its translation is CASSFRNQPQHF.

The chain is built from TRBV28 and TRBJ2-7, with 8 bases that match TRBD2. Germline V gene sequence: CDR1 MDHEN, CDR2 SYDVKM. The CDR3 totals 15 residues. With 7 bases clipped from V and 5 bases from J, the junction kept 13 bases outside the gene matches. CDR3 DNA: TGTGCCAGCAAGAAGGCATCCGGGAGGGCCCACGAGCAGTACTTC. Translating it yields CASKKASGRAHEQYF.

The chain recombines TRBV21-1 with TRBJ2-6; the table's D call TRBD1 went unverified against the DNA. TRBV21-1 is noted as a pseudogene. The CDR3 has 15 residues. CDR3 in amino acids: CASIQGAAGANVLTF. The CDR3 DNA reads TGTGCCAGCATACAGGGGGCGGCTGGGGCCAACGTCCTGACTTTC.

The chain uses TRBV28 and TRBJ1-2; D uncertain. Germline values: CDR1 MDHEN, CDR2 SYDVKM. The CDR3 loop spans 15 amino acids. Trimming pared 2 bases from V and 5 bases from J, leaving 15 bases between. Here the CDR3 DNA reads TGTGCCAGCAGTTTAGTGGAGGTAGTCAGATATGGCTACACCTTC. As protein: CASSLVEVVRYGYTF.

This rearrangement joins TRBV28 to TRBJ2-2; TRBD2 might be the D (7 bases). The V and J ends lost 6 bases and 4 bases respectively, with 18 bases between them. This CDR3 contains 16 residues. Germline CDR1 reads MDHEN; CDR2 reads SYDVKM. The CDR3 DNA follows: TGTGCCAGCAGCCCTTGGGGGGGGCAGCTCACCGGGGAGCTGTTTTTT. This gives the protein CASSPWGGQLTGELFF.

J is TRBJ1-2 and V is TRBV5-4, with 9 nucleotides matching TRBD1. In germline, CDR1 is SGHNT, CDR2 YYREEE (reference sequence). The trim removed 5 bases at V and 7 bases at J, leaving 9 bases unmatched. This CDR3 has 14 amino acids. The CDR3 nucleotides read TGTGCCAGCAGTGGGGGACAGGGTTTCTCTGGCTACACCTTC. Translated, it gives CASSGGQGFSGYTF.

This clone was counted only a few times. The V call is TRBV7-9, the J call TRBJ2-7; D possibly corresponds to TRBD1 (6 bases). CDR3 length: 14 residues. V gave up 6 bases and J gave up 7 bases, with 19 bases separating them. Germline CDR1 and CDR2: SEHNR and FQNEAQ (reference sequence). The CDR3 coding sequence is TGTGCCAGCAGGGCCCCCACAGGGCGGTTTGAGCAGTACTTC. It is translated as CASRAPTGRFEQYF.

The rearrangement links TRBV19 to TRBJ2-3; TRBD1 matches 8 bases. V trimming: 3 bases; J trimming: 6 bases; junction bases outside the gene matches: 11. The CDR3 runs to 16 residues. Germline loops: CDR1 LNHDA, CDR2 SQIVND (reference sequence). Here the CDR3 DNA reads TGTGCCAGTAGTATTATACCAGGGGGCGCGACGGATACGCAGTATTTT. Translating it yields CASSIIPGGATDTQYF.